These 21 T cell receptor beta chains came from one sample sequenced in a study of T cells in Graves' hyperthyroidism and ophthalmopathy. Authors of the study amplified TCR beta CDR3 regions from RNA transcripts. Initially, a first-round RT-PCR of the TCR CDR3 employed the HTBI primer set. TCRdb analysed the multiplex PCR reads with MiXCR anew, one entry per CDR3 protein. The repertoire has about 480,000 distinct CDR3 sequences, about an eighth of them found once; the top ten carry 15% to 20%. The sequencing sample was made of blood. Receptors were obtained from a woman aged 18-29 years with Graves' hyperthyroidism.

This clonotype has more than one count but fewer than ten. The V gene is TRBV15, the J gene TRBJ2-5, with TRBD2 matching 10 bases. J was trimmed by 3 bases and V by 4 bases; bases with no gene match: 5. CDR1 is LNHNV and CDR2 is YYDKDF in the germline V gene (reference sequence). This CDR3 has 15 amino acids. Written as DNA, the CDR3 is TGTGCCACCAGCAAGCTCCTAGCGGGAGAAGAGACCCAGTACTTC. Amino acid sequence: CATSKLLAGEETQYF.

The chain joins TRBV20-1 to TRBJ2-1; 9 positions match TRBD2. Trimming cost V 4 bases and J 10 bases; bases outside gene matches: 17. CDR1 is DFQATT and CDR2 is SNEGSKA in the germline V gene (reference sequence). This CDR3 has 16 amino acids. CDR3 loop: CSANGGRAYNDGEQFF. In DNA, the CDR3 is TGCAGTGCTAATGGCGGGAGGGCCTACAATGATGGAGAGCAGTTCTTC.

The chain has TRBV7-2 and TRBJ2-3; the D gene is possibly TRBD2 (6 bases). V was shortened by 2 bases and J by 4 bases, with 13 bases between the two germline ends. Looked up from germline, CDR1 is SGHTA and CDR2 is FQGNSA. The CDR3 covers 15 residues. The CDR3 loop reads CASSLRLVGADTQYF. The DNA of the CDR3 is TGTGCCAGCAGCTTAAGACTAGTCGGGGCAGATACGCAGTATTTT.

This clonotype occurred many times. This rearrangement joins TRBV5-1 to TRBJ1-1; unclear D gene. Germline-derived CDR1 and CDR2 are SGHRS and YFSETQ. This CDR3 region has 16 residues. The V end was cut by 4 bases, the J end by 3 bases, with 19 bases between. In DNA form, the CDR3 reads TGCGCCAGCAGCAACCTTCTTGGGAAAGAGCACACTGAAGCTTTCTTT. This translates into CASSNLLGKEHTEAFF.

This clonotype was seen many times. The DNA for the CDR3 is TGTGCCAGCAGTCAGCAAACTAGCGGGAGGGCCTTAGGTGAGCAGTTCTTC. Translation: CASSQQTSGRALGEQFF. The V gene is TRBV27, the J gene TRBJ2-1, with 13 bases lining up with TRBD2. Germline lookup yields CDR1 MNHEY and CDR2 SMNVEV (reference sequence). The CDR3 loop spans 17 amino acids. The J segment lost 9 bases and the V segment lost 5 bases, leaving 13 bases of the junction unmatched.

This clonotype appeared many times. This chain uses TRBV28 with TRBJ2-7, with a weak D call TRBD2 (5 bases). The CDR3 has 13 residues. Trimming cost V 7 bases and J 0 bases, with 10 bases left between them. Germline CDR1 is MDHEN and CDR2 is SYDVKM. The CDR3 loop reads CASTWESSYEQYF. DNA for the CDR3: TGTGCCAGCACCTGGGAGAGCTCCTACGAGCAGTACTTC. Using reference TRBV28 and TRBJ2-7 for the parts outside the CDR3, the full variable domain is DVKVTQSSRYLVKRTGEKVFLECVQDMDHENMFWYRQDPGLGLRLIYFSYDVKMKEKGDIPEGYSVSREKKERFSLILESASTNQTSMYLCASTWESSYEQYFGPGTRLTVT.

At least ten counts were recorded for this clonotype. This sequence joins TRBV6-1 and TRBJ1-4; 8 nucleotides agree with TRBD1. The CDR3 length is 16 residues. The V gene's germline CDR1 is MNHNS and CDR2 SASEGT. With 6 bases clipped from V and 0 bases from J, the junction kept 6 bases outside the gene matches. CDR3 DNA: TGTGCCAGCAGACGAGGACAGGGAACAACTAATGAAAAACTGTTTTTT. It codes for CASRRGQGTTNEKLFF.

In this sample, this clonotype turned up many times. V gene TRBV7-3 combines with J gene TRBJ2-1; 10 bases match TRBD2. Per germline, CDR1 SGHTA and CDR2 FQGTGA. V lost 5 bases to trimming and J lost 7 bases; unmatched junction nucleotides: 11. The CDR3 is 16 residues long. The CDR3 sequence is CASSLAPLAGVNEQFF. Written as DNA, the CDR3 is TGTGCCAGCAGCCTCGCCCCTCTAGCGGGAGTTAATGAGCAGTTCTTC. Combining the CDR3 with reference TRBV7-3 and TRBJ2-1 gives the whole variable domain GAGVSQTPSNKVTEKGKYVELRCDPISGHTALYWYRQSLGQGPEFLIYFQGTGAADDSGLPNDRFFAVRPEGSVSTLKIQRTERGDSAVYLCASSLAPLAGVNEQFFGPGTRLTVL.

V and J are TRBV7-3 and TRBJ2-1, with 8 bases fitting TRBD2. Trimming took 0 bases from V and 7 from J; bases not matched to a gene: 5. The CDR3 contains 15 residues. Germline V gene lookup returns CDR1 SGHTA and CDR2 FQGTGA. CDR3 DNA: TGTGCCAGCAGCTTAACAGCGGGAGTAAGGAATGAGCAGTTCTTC. Residues: CASSLTAGVRNEQFF.

This clonotype was found many times. This sequence joins TRBV7-3 and TRBJ1-1, with D maybe TRBD1 (6 bases). Trimming left V 6 bases short and J 3 bases short, with 14 bases between. This CDR3 comprises 14 residues. Looked up from germline, CDR1 is SGHTA and CDR2 is FQGTGA. CDR3 sequence: CASRRDTLDTEAFF. In DNA, the CDR3 is TGTGCCAGCAGGCGGGACACTTTGGACACTGAAGCTTTCTTT.

This clonotype was counted at least ten times. The chain carries TRBV7-3 and TRBJ2-1; 11 nucleotides agree with TRBD2. This CDR3 region has 16 residues. Germline assignment: CDR1 SGHTA and CDR2 FQGTGA. V was pared by 5 bases and J by 6 bases, with 9 bases of the junction left unmatched. CDR3 amino acids: CASSVTGTSGLNEQFF. CDR3 in DNA: TGTGCCAGCAGCGTCACCGGGACTAGCGGCCTCAATGAGCAGTTCTTC.

This clonotype was seen a handful of times. The chain couples TRBV25-1 to TRBJ2-2; D gene uncertain. This CDR3 has 12 amino acids. Germline V lookup: CDR1 MGHDK, CDR2 SYGVNS. Trimming left V 8 bases short and J 7 bases short, with 11 bases between. The CDR3, as DNA: TGTGCCAGCGCCCCCCTAGACGGGGAGCTGTTTTTT. Protein sequence: CASAPLDGELFF.

The chain combines TRBV7-3 with TRBJ2-2; possibly TRBD1 or TRBD2 for D (5 bases each). V was shortened by 6 bases and J by 5 bases, with 13 bases between the two germline ends. This CDR3 region has 14 residues. Germline V gives CDR1 SGHTA, CDR2 FQGTGA. This CDR3 reads CASRINGGTGELFF. CDR3 coding DNA: TGTGCCAGCAGGATCAATGGGGGAACCGGGGAGCTGTTTTTT.

This clonotype has more than one count but fewer than ten. The chain carries TRBV30 and TRBJ2-2; 11 positions match TRBD1. The V and J ends lost 3 bases and 5 bases, in that order; junction bases with no gene match: 5. Germline CDR1 is GTSNPN and CDR2 is SVGIG (reference sequence). This CDR3 contains 15 residues. DNA of the CDR3: TGTGCCTGGAGAGGTCGGGACAGGGGGACCGGGGAGCTGTTTTTT. This sequence encodes CAWRGRDRGTGELFF. Full variable domain (missing parts from reference TRBV30 and TRBJ2-2): SQTIHQWPATLVQPVGSPLSLECTVEGTSNPNLYWYRQAAGRGLQLLFYSVGIGQISSEVPQNLSASRPQDRQFILSSKKLLLSDSGFYLCAWRGRDRGTGELFFGEGSRLTVL.

The table lists this clonotype with a count of one. The chain employs TRBV11-2 and TRBJ2-1; 7 bases match TRBD1. The CDR3 runs 16 residues. Germline trimming cut 1 base from V and 12 bases from J; bases unmatched to any gene: 15. Germline CDR1 and CDR2: SGHAT and FQNNGV. CDR3 amino acids: CASSLALQGSFPRQFF. CDR3 bases: TGTGCCAGCAGCTTAGCGTTACAGGGGTCCTTTCCAAGGCAGTTCTTC.

The chain joins TRBV24-1 to TRBJ2-5; D might be TRBD1 or TRBD2, each matching 5 bases. V was pared by 7 bases and J by 3 bases, with 17 bases between. The CDR3 runs to 15 residues. In germline, CDR1 is KGHDR, CDR2 SFDVKD. CDR3 amino acids: CATSPRDVVKETQYF. The CDR3 nucleotides read TGTGCCACCAGCCCGAGGGACGTGGTAAAAGAGACCCAGTACTTC.

This clonotype came up a few times. The gene calls are TRBV9 and TRBJ2-1; no definite D call. CDR1 and CDR2 (germline): SGDLS, YYNGEE. This CDR3 spans 13 amino acids. The germline V and J ends were trimmed by 4 bases and 9 bases, with 14 bases remaining between them. CDR3 sequence: CASSPPSIGEQFF. CDR3 DNA: TGTGCCAGCAGCCCCCCTAGTATCGGTGAGCAGTTCTTC.

There are a few counts of this clonotype. The rearrangement uses TRBV7-9 and TRBJ1-1; D uncertain. The V gene's germline CDR1 is SEHNR and CDR2 FQNEAQ (reference sequence). Trimming shortened V by 2 bases and J by 6 bases, and 7 bases separated the two germline ends. This CDR3 comprises 12 residues. The CDR3 loop reads CASSLPSPEAFF. CDR3 coding DNA: TGTGCCAGCAGCTTACCCTCGCCTGAAGCTTTCTTT.

This clonotype came up many times. The chain joins TRBV29-1 to TRBJ2-7; 9 positions agree with TRBD2. The trim removed 3 bases at V and 3 bases at J, leaving 3 bases unmatched. This CDR3 has 13 residues. Germline lookup yields CDR1 SQVTM and CDR2 ANQGSEA. CDR3 DNA sequence: TGCAGCGTTGAGGCGGGGGGGGGCTACGAGCAGTACTTC. It is translated as CSVEAGGGYEQYF.

This clonotype was picked up many times. The chain has TRBV4-1 and TRBJ1-1, with no clear D. V gave up 0 bases and J gave up 8 bases, with 10 bases separating them. The CDR3 runs to 13 residues. CDR1 and CDR2 (germline): MGHRA, YSYEKL. The chain's CDR3 is CASSQDLGREAFF. The CDR3, as DNA: TGCGCCAGCAGCCAAGATCTGGGGAGGGAAGCTTTCTTT.

The V and J genes are TRBV5-6 and TRBJ1-2; possible D gene TRBD1, 6 bases. Trimming removed 3 bases from V and 3 bases from J, with 15 bases in between. Germline V gene lookup returns CDR1 SGHDT and CDR2 YYEEEE. There are 15 residues in the CDR3. The chain's CDR3 is CASSSRRGFDYGYTF. The CDR3 nucleotides read TGTGCCAGCAGCTCGCGCAGGGGTTTTGACTATGGCTACACCTTC. The entire variable domain, with the rest obtained from reference TRBV5-6 and TRBJ1-2, is as follows: DAGVTQSPTHLIKTRGQQVTLRCSPKSGHDTVSWYQQALGQGPQFIFQYYEEEERQRGNFPDRFSGHQFPNYSSELNVNALLLGDSALYLCASSSRRGFDYGYTFGSGTRLTVV.